Each of the 6 T cell receptor beta chains below was sequenced from the same sample in a study of TIL therapy for anti-PD-1-resistant metastatic lung cancer. Sequencing used immunoSEQ v3. Sequencing was performed with immunoSEQ multiplex PCR; in TCRdb, only in-frame clones are kept and a portion is missing. The data hold some 12,000 clones, with 58% observed a single time. Time point of the sample: pre-treatment sample, taken before nivolumab and TIL therapy. Most excised metastases sampled were pleural nodules or supraclavicular lymph nodes. Sequences were derived from tumor tissue, sampled at baseline. The receptors shown here come from a person between 25 and 80 years old with non-small cell lung cancer.

This rearrangement joins TRBV28 to TRBJ1-5; D is ambiguous. Deletions cut 3 bases from V and 5 bases from J, with 8 bases between. Germline V gene sequence: CDR1 MDHEN, CDR2 SYDVKM. The CDR3 sequence is 13 residues long. The CDR3 nucleotides read TGTGCCAGCAGTTTTTCTTTTGATCAGCCCCAGCATTTT. Translated: CASSFSFDQPQHF.

There are a few counts of this clone. The chain links TRBV18 to TRBJ2-1; no firm D call. The CDR3 runs 15 residues. Germline V gene lookup returns CDR1 KGHSH and CDR2 LQKENI. V lost 3 bases to trimming and J lost 0 bases, with 9 bases between them. Here the CDR3 reads CASSPWDSSYNEQFF. The CDR3, as DNA: TGTGCCAGCTCACCCTGGGATAGCTCCTACAATGAGCAGTTCTTC.

The V gene is TRBV30, the J gene TRBJ1-5, with a tentative D call TRBD1 (5 bases). The CDR3 contains 14 residues. Germline CDR1 GTSNPN, CDR2 SVGIG (reference sequence). Trimming left V 5 bases short and J 7 bases short, with 18 bases between. This CDR3 reads CAWGIGAQGQPQHF. CDR3 sequence (DNA): TGTGCCTGGGGAATTGGGGCCCAAGGACAGCCCCAGCATTTT.

V is TRBV3-1 (or the pseudogene TRBV3-2) and J is TRBJ1-1; the match to TRBD1 covers 8 bases. Germline V CDR1 and CDR2: LGHDT, YNNKEL (reference sequence). The CDR3 extends over 16 amino acids. The V and J ends lost 0 bases and 5 bases, in that order; junction bases with no gene match: 8. The CDR3 bases are TGTGCCAGCAGCCAAGAAGGTACAGGGGGATTAACTGAAGCTTTCTTT. Residues: CASSQEGTGGLTEAFF.

CDR3 residues: CTSSPRGPSEAFF. In DNA, the CDR3 is TGCACCAGCAGCCCTCGGGGGCCTTCGGAGGCTTTCTTT. The rearrangement links TRBV1 to TRBJ1-1. TRBV1 represents a pseudogene. The CDR3 contains 13 residues.

This clone is judged medium-sized. The chain combines TRBV11-1 with TRBJ1-1; the match to TRBD1 covers 7 bases. Germline assignment: CDR1 SGHAT and CDR2 FQDESV (reference sequence). The trim removed 6 bases at V and 7 bases at J, leaving 5 bases unmatched. CDR3 size: 12 residues. The CDR3 DNA is TGTGCCAGCAGACCAGGGGACAGTGAAGCTTTCTTT. Protein: CASRPGDSEAFF.